A single sample is the source of the 22 T cell receptor beta chains below, sequenced in a study of OX40 agonist ivuxolimab in advanced cancers. Repertoires were generated with immunoSEQ multiplex PCR, while TCRdb's copy carries only in-frame clones and drops some. The repertoire consists of tens of thousands of clones, with about 82% occurring once and the leading ten covering more than 2.5%. Source: CD4+ or CD8+ T cells sorted from blood, taken in a trial of the OX40 agonist ivuxolimab. Receptor source: an adult with an advanced solid tumor such as melanoma, head and neck, liver or kidney cancer.

This clone was seen a few times. The chain uses TRBV5-4 and TRBJ2-7; D could derive from TRBD1 or TRBD2 (5 bases each). Trimming stripped 4 bases from V and 2 bases from J, with 16 bases between. This CDR3 region has 15 residues. Germline V gene lookup returns CDR1 SGHNT and CDR2 YYREEE (reference sequence). The CDR3 coding sequence is TGTGCCAGCAGCCCTCGGGGCGGCGGGCCCTACGAGCAGTACTTC. Protein: CASSPRGGGPYEQYF.

The chain links TRBV5-4 to TRBJ1-2, with D hard to call. The V and J ends lost 4 bases and 4 bases respectively, with 14 bases between them. The length of the CDR3 is 14 residues. CDR1 and CDR2 (germline): SGHNT, YYREEE (reference sequence). The DNA for the CDR3 is TGTGCCAGCAGCGGGGTGGGAACCCGCTATGGCTACACCTTC. As protein: CASSGVGTRYGYTF.

The V gene is TRBV27, the J gene TRBJ1-4; TRBD1 might be the D (6 bases). In germline, CDR1 is MNHEY, CDR2 SMNVEV (reference sequence). This CDR3 has 15 amino acids. Trimming took 5 bases from V and 6 from J, leaving 16 bases between them. As DNA, the CDR3 is TGTGCCAGCAGTCCCCGGGGACACGGGGATGAAAAACTGTTTTTT. Amino acids: CASSPRGHGDEKLFF.

CDR3 bases: TGTGCCAGCAGTTTGACGGGGTGGGGGGCCACTGAAGCTTTCTTT. Translated, it gives CASSLTGWGATEAFF. The gene calls are TRBV28 and TRBJ1-1; maybe TRBD1 (6 bases). Trimming took off 3 bases at V and 4 bases at J, with 15 bases between the two ends. CDR3 size: 15 residues. From germline, CDR1 is MDHEN and CDR2 SYDVKM.

CDR3 coding DNA: TGTGCCAGCAGCTTAGGACAGAGCTCCTACGAGCAGTACTTC. Encoded protein: CASSLGQSSYEQYF. V gene TRBV7-9 combines with J gene TRBJ2-7; a possible D gene is TRBD1 (5 bases). Germline V gene sequence: CDR1 SEHNR, CDR2 FQNEAQ (reference sequence). There are 14 residues in the CDR3. The ends were cut back, 1 base at V and 0 bases at J, with 7 bases in the middle. Supplemented by reference TRBV7-9 and TRBJ2-7, the full variable domain reads DTGVSQNPRHKITKRGQNVTFRCDPISEHNRLYWYRQTLGQGPEFLTYFQNEAQLEKSRLLSDRFSAERPKGSFSTLEIQRTEQGDSAMYLCASSLGQSSYEQYFGPGTRLTVT.

The rearrangement joins TRBV4-3 to TRBJ2-3; D is possibly TRBD2 (5 bases). Trimming removed 4 bases at V and 2 bases at J, with 25 bases between. CDR3 size: 19 residues. Germline CDR1 LGHNA, CDR2 YSLEER. The CDR3 reads CASSPSVATHSGYTDTQYF. The DNA for the CDR3 is TGCGCCAGCAGCCCATCGGTAGCGACACACAGCGGTTACACAGATACGCAGTATTTT.

This sequence joins TRBV11-2 and TRBJ2-7, with TRBD1 as a possible D gene (6 bases). V gave up 8 bases and J gave up 3 bases, with 14 bases separating them. The germline V gene has CDR1 SGHAT and CDR2 FQNNGV. This CDR3 spans 13 amino acids. CDR3 sequence: CASAQGSFYEQYF. CDR3 DNA sequence: TGTGCCAGCGCGCAGGGGAGCTTCTACGAGCAGTACTTC. The full variable domain, in which reference TRBV11-2 and TRBJ2-7 provide the parts outside the CDR3, is EAGVAQSPRYKIIEKRQSVAFWCNPISGHATLYWYQQILGQGPKLLIQFQNNGVVDDSQLPKDRFSAERLKGVDSTLKIQPAKLEDSAVYLCASAQGSFYEQYFGPGTRLTVT.

The rearrangement links TRBV4-3 to TRBJ2-1; possible D gene TRBD1, 6 bases. Germline-derived CDR1 and CDR2 are LGHNA and YSLEER. Trimming pared 3 bases from V and 12 bases from J, leaving 15 bases between. This CDR3 is 13 amino acids long. CDR3 protein: CASSQAQGFGQFF. The CDR3 DNA reads TGCGCCAGCAGCCAGGCACAGGGCTTCGGGCAGTTCTTC.

J is TRBJ2-7 and V is TRBV28; TRBD2 aligns across 7 bases. Germline values: CDR1 MDHEN, CDR2 SYDVKM. After removal of 4 bases from V and 1 base from J, the junction contained 4 bases not matched to a gene. CDR3 length: 14 amino acids. CDR3 loop: CASSSYSGSYEQYF. The CDR3 coding sequence is TGTGCCAGCAGTTCTTATAGCGGGTCCTACGAGCAGTACTTC. Based on the CDR3 plus reference TRBV28 and TRBJ2-7, the full variable domain is DVKVTQSSRYLVKRTGEKVFLECVQDMDHENMFWYRQDPGLGLRLIYFSYDVKMKEKGDIPEGYSVSREKKERFSLILESASTNQTSMYLCASSSYSGSYEQYFGPGTRLTVT.

This clone was seen only once. The chain recombines TRBV15 with TRBJ1-5, with D hard to call. This CDR3 has 15 amino acids. Germline loops: CDR1 LNHNV, CDR2 YYDKDF (reference sequence). V lost 1 base and J 4 bases, leaving 11 bases between the germline ends. CDR3 sequence: CATSRVEGGNQPQHF. In nucleotides, the CDR3 is TGTGCCACCAGCAGAGTAGAGGGAGGAAATCAGCCCCAGCATTTT. Full variable domain (missing parts from reference TRBV15 and TRBJ1-5): DAMVIQNPRYQVTQFGKPVTLSCSQTLNHNVMYWYQQKSSQAPKLLFHYYDKDFNNEADTPDNFQSRRPNTSFCFLDIRSPGLGDTAMYLCATSRVEGGNQPQHFGDGTRLSIL.

The rearrangement links TRBV28 to TRBJ2-3; possible D gene TRBD2, 5 bases. Germline V gene lookup returns CDR1 MDHEN and CDR2 SYDVKM. CDR3 length: 14 amino acids. Trimming took off 2 bases at V and 6 bases at J, with 12 bases between the two ends. CDR3: CASSLGRTWDTQYF. The CDR3 coding sequence is TGTGCCAGCAGTTTAGGTCGGACTTGGGATACGCAGTATTTT.

V is TRBV6-1 and J is TRBJ1-4; 11 bases align to TRBD1. This CDR3 is built from 14 residues. V shed 5 bases, J shed 7 bases, and the junction held 3 bases outside the gene matches. CDR1 and CDR2 from the germline V gene are MNHNS and SASEGT. CDR3 DNA: TGTGCCAGCAGTTCCGGGACAGGGGGTGAAAAACTGTTTTTT. Encoded protein: CASSSGTGGEKLFF.

This clone was found once. The junction differs from germline at one of its ends, possibly a read error. The chain recombines TRBV6-6 with TRBJ1-1, with 8 bases matching TRBD1. Germline V gene sequence: CDR1 MNHNY, CDR2 SVGAGI (reference sequence). The CDR3 is 15 amino acids. The CDR3 sequence is CASSSGGGGNPEAFF. The CDR3 DNA reads TGTGCCAGCAGTTCAGGGGGCGGGGGGAACCCTGAAGCTTTCTTT.

This sequence joins TRBV30 and TRBJ1-2; 8 nucleotides align to TRBD1. The CDR3 has 12 residues. Germline lookup yields CDR1 GTSNPN and CDR2 SVGIG (reference sequence). The trim removed 5 bases at V and 7 bases at J, leaving 6 bases unmatched. Here the CDR3 DNA reads TGTGCCTGGGAGACAGGGGAGGCTGGCTACACCTTC. Amino acid sequence: CAWETGEAGYTF.

This chain uses TRBV6-1 with TRBJ2-4, with D hard to call. V shed 7 bases and J shed 0 bases, with 10 bases lying between them. The CDR3 contains 14 residues. The V gene's germline CDR1 is MNHNS and CDR2 SASEGT. The CDR3 region has the DNA TGTGCCAGCATTGCGGACGGAGCCAAAAACATTCAGTACTTC. It specifies CASIADGAKNIQYF.

The rearrangement joins TRBV11-2 to TRBJ1-4, with TRBD1 identical over 8 bases. In germline, CDR1 is SGHAT, CDR2 FQNNGV. V gave up 3 bases and J gave up 8 bases; unmatched junction bases: 5. The CDR3 is 14 residues long. CDR3 amino acids: CASSFQGAREKLFF. CDR3 DNA sequence: TGTGCCAGCAGCTTTCAGGGGGCGCGGGAAAAACTGTTTTTT.

The V and J genes are TRBV13 and TRBJ2-3; D is unclear. Germline-derived CDR1 and CDR2 are PRHDT and FYEKMQ (reference sequence). V shed 3 bases and J shed 2 bases, with 0 bases lying between them. This CDR3 is built from 11 residues. The CDR3 nucleotides are TGTGCCAGCAGCTTCACAGATACGCAGTATTTT. Translation: CASSFTDTQYF.

The chain has TRBV7-9 and TRBJ2-5; 9 nucleotides match TRBD2. Looked up from germline, CDR1 is SEHNR and CDR2 is FQNEAQ (reference sequence). The ends lost 6 bases at V and 4 bases at J; junction bases unmatched: 6. This CDR3 contains 14 residues. CDR3 in amino acids: CASRTTSGGETQYF. The DNA of the CDR3 is TGTGCCAGCAGAACGACTAGCGGCGGAGAGACCCAGTACTTC.

The chain has TRBV6-5 and TRBJ2-5, with D possibly being TRBD1 or TRBD2 (5 bases each). Trimming cost V 10 bases and J 4 bases, with 16 bases left between them. Per the germline V gene, CDR1 is MNHEY and CDR2 is SVGAGI. The CDR3 is 13 residues long. This CDR3 reads CATRRGRAETQYF. CDR3 nucleotides: TGTGCCACCCGCCGGGGACGGGCAGAGACCCAGTACTTC.

V usage is TRBV2 and J usage is TRBJ1-6, with unresolved D. CDR3 size: 17 residues. The germline V gene has CDR1 SNHLY and CDR2 FYNNEI. Trimming removed 4 bases at V and 12 bases at J, with 25 bases between. As DNA, the CDR3 is TGTGCCAGCAGTGTAGAGGCTAACCTCCGTGGAAGTGTACCCCTCCACTTT. This encodes CASSVEANLRGSVPLHF. Together with reference TRBV2 and TRBJ1-6, the CDR3 gives the full variable domain: EPEVTQTPSHQVTQMGQEVILRCVPISNHLYFYWYRQILGQKVEFLVSFYNNEISEKSEIFDDQFSVERPDGSNFTLKIRSTKLEDSAMYFCASSVEANLRGSVPLHFGNGTRLTVT.

J is TRBJ2-2 and V is TRBV4-1, with 8 bases matching TRBD1. Germline CDR1 reads MGHRA; CDR2 reads YSYEKL. V lost 1 base and J lost 5; bases outside the gene matches: 6. CDR3 length: 16 amino acids. The CDR3 is CASSQGTGKFTGELFF. In DNA, the CDR3 is TGCGCCAGCAGCCAAGGGACAGGGAAGTTTACCGGGGAGCTGTTTTTT.

The V call is TRBV7-2, the J call TRBJ2-7; D is perhaps TRBD2 (6 bases). This CDR3 has 15 amino acids. Looked up from germline, CDR1 is SGHTA and CDR2 is FQGNSA. V lost 5 bases and J lost 3, with 17 bases in between. The DNA for the CDR3 is TGTGCCAGCAGCCCCCCTCTGCGGGGTGGCTACGAGCAGTACTTC. This codes for CASSPPLRGGYEQYF.